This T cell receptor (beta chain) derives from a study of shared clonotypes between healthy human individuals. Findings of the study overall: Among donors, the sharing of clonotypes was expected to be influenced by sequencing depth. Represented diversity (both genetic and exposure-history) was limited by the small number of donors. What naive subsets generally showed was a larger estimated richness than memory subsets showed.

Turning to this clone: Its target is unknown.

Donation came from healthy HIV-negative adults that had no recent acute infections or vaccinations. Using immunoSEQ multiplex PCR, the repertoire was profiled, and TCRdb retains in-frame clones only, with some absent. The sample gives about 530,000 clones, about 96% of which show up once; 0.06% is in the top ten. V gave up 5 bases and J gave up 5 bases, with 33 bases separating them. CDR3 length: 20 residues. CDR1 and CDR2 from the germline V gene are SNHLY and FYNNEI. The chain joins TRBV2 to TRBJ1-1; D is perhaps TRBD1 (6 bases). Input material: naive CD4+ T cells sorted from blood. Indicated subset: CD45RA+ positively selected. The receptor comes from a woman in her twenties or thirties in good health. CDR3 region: CASSPWSGDLMLYGRTEAFF. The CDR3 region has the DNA TGTGCCAGCAGTCCCTGGTCAGGGGACCTGATGCTTTATGGAAGAACTGAAGCTTTCTTT.